This T cell receptor beta chain is drawn from a study of CD8 T cells in Susac syndrome. The ends were cut back, 0 bases at V and 2 bases at J, with 10 bases in the middle. Germline values: CDR1 SGDLS, CDR2 YYNGEE. This CDR3 region has 15 residues. Random-hexamer reverse transcription was applied to roughly 0.5 to 1 ug RNA. TCRdb processed the immunoSEQ multiplex PCR reads anew with MiXCR; each CDR3 protein has one entry. Of 250,000 to 350,000 distinct CDR3 sequences listed, 70% to 90% are singletons. The sequence came from a human donor with multiple sclerosis. The genes are TRBV9 and TRBJ2-3; TRBD2 is a possible D gene (6 bases). Sequenced: CD8+ T cells from PBMCs. In DNA form, the CDR3 reads TGTGCCAGCAGCGTAGATGGGAGGCCCACAGATACGCAGTATTTT. It translates to CASSVDGRPTDTQYF.